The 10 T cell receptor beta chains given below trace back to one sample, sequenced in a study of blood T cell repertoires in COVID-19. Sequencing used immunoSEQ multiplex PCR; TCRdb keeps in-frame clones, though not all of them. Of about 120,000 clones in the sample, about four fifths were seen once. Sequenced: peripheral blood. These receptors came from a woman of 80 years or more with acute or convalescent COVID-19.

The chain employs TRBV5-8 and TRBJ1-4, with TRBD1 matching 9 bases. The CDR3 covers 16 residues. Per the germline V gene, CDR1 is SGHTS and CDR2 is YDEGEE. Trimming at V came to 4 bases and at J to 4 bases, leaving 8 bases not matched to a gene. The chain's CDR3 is CASSPWTGENNEKLFF. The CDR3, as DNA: TGTGCCAGCAGCCCCTGGACAGGGGAGAATAATGAAAAACTGTTTTTT. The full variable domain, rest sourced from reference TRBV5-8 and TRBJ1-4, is EAGVTQSPTHLIKTRGQQATLRCSPISGHTSVYWYQQALGLGLQFLLWYDEGEERNRGNFPPRFSGRQFPNYSSELNVNALELEDSALYLCASSPWTGENNEKLFFGSGTQLSVL.

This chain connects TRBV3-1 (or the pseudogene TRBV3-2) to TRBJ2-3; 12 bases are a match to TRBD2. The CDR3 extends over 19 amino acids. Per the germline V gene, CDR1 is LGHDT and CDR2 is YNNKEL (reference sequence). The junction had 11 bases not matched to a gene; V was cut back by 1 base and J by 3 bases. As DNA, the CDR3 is TGTGCCAGCAGCCAAGTTGTAAGTCTAGCGGGGGGGGATACAGATACGCAGTATTTT. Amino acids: CASSQVVSLAGGDTDTQYF.

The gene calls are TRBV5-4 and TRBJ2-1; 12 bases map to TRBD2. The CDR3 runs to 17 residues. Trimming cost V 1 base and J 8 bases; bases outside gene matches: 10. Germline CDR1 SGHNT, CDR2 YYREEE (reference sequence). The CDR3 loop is CASSLKLAGGGRDEQFF. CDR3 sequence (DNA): TGTGCCAGCAGCTTGAAACTAGCGGGAGGAGGGAGAGATGAGCAGTTCTTC.

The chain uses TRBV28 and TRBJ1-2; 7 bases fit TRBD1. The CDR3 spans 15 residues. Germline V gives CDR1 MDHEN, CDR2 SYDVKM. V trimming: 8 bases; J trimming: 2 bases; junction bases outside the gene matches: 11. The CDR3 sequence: CASLMGGQSNYGYTF. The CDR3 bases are TGTGCCAGCCTCATGGGGGGACAGTCCAACTATGGCTACACCTTC.

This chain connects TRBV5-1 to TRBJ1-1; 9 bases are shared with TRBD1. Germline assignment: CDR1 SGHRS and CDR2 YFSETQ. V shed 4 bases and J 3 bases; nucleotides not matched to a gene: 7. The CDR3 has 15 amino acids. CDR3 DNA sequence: TGCGCCAGCAGCGGAACCGGGACAGGGTACACTGAAGCTTTCTTT. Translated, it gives CASSGTGTGYTEAFF.

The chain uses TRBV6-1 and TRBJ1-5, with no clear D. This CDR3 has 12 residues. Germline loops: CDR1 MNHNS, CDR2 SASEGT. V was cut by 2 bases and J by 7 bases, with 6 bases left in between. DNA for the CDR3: TGTGCCAGCAGTGAACTACAGCAGCCCCAGCATTTT. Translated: CASSELQQPQHF.

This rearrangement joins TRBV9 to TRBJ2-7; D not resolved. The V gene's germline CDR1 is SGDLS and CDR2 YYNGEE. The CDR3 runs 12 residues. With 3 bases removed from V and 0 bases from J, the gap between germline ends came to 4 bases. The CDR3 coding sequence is TGTGCCAGCAGCGCTAACTCCTACGAGCAGTACTTC. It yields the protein CASSANSYEQYF.

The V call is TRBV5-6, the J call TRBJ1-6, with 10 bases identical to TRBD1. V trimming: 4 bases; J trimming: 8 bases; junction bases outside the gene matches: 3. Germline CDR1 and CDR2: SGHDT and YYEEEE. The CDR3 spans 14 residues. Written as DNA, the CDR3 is TGTGCCAGCAGCCGGGACAGGGGTGATTCACCCCTCCACTTT. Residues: CASSRDRGDSPLHF.

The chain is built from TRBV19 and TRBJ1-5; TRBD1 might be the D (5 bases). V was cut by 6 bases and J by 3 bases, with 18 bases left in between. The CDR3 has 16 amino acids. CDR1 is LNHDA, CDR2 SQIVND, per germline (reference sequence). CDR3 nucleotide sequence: TGTGCCAGTAGAAATAGGAGGGGTGAGAACAATCAGCCCCAGCATTTT. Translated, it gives CASRNRRGENNQPQHF. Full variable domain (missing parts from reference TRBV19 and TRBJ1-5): DGGITQSPKYLFRKEGQNVTLSCEQNLNHDAMYWYRQDPGQGLRLIYYSQIVNDFQKGDIAEGYSVSREKKESFPLTVTSAQKNPTAFYLCASRNRRGENNQPQHFGDGTRLSIL.

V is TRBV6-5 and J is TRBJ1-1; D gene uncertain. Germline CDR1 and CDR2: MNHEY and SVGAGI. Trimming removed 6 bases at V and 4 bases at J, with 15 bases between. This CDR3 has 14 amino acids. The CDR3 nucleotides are TGTGCCAGCAGGGTAGCTCGGTTGAGCACTGAAGCTTTCTTT. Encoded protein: CASRVARLSTEAFF.